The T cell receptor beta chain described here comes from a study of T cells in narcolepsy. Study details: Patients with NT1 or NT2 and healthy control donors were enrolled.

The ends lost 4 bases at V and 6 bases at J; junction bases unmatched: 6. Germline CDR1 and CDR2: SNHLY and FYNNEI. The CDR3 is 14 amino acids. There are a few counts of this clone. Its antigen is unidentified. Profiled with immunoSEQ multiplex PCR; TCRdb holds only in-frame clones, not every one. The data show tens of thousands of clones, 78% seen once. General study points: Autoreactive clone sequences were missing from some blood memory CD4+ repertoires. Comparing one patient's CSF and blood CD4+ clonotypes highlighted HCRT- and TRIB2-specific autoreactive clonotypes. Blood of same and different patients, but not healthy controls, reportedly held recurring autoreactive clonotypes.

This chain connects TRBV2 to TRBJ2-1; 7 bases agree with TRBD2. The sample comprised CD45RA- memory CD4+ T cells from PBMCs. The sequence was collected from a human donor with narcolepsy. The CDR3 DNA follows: TGTGCCAGCAGTGGGGGGGAGGGCCTCAATGAGCAGTTCTTC. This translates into CASSGGEGLNEQFF.